This T cell receptor beta chain derives from a study of blood T cell repertoires in COVID-19. Study summary: Spain, Italy and the United States supplied samples that represented acute and convalescent COVID-19. From T cells, B-cell-depleted T cells, or PBMCs came the material, which was cDNA or gDNA.

Repertoires were generated with immunoSEQ multiplex PCR, while TCRdb's copy carries only in-frame clones and drops some. The top ten hold roughly 8.8% of the sample, which has tens of thousands of clones, 84% seen once. Germline CDR1 is MNHEY and CDR2 is SVGEGT. This CDR3 is built from 16 residues. The V gene lost 2 bases and the J gene lost 10 bases, with 18 bases spanning the gap. The clonotype originates from a man between 60 and 70 years old with acute or convalescent COVID-19. The sample taken for sequencing was peripheral blood. The chain recombines TRBV6-2 or TRBV6-3 with TRBJ1-6; D gene ambiguous. CDR3 nucleotide sequence: TGTGCCAGCAGTTACGTAGTAGAGCGAACCGGGTCACCCCTCCACTTT. Amino acid sequence: CASSYVVERTGSPLHF.